A selection of T cell receptor beta chains follows, all from one sample in a study of blood T cell repertoires in COVID-19. The data were produced by immunoSEQ multiplex PCR, yet TCRdb's version contains in-frame clones alone and is incomplete. The top ten clones hold approximately 5% of a sample with roughly 330,000 clones, 70% to 90% of them seen once. The sample consisted of PBMCs or T cells enriched from blood (not recorded which). The receptors come from a young woman who had recovered from COVID-19. Each CDR3 is given with its conserved first and last residue. Each record gives: J gene, V gene, CDR3 protein.

j_call: TRBJ2-1
v_call: TRBV7-2
cdr3_aa: CASSLVGGASSYNEQFF

j_call: TRBJ1-4
v_call: TRBV5-5
cdr3_aa: CASSGGAANEKLFF

j_call: TRBJ1-6
v_call: TRBV6-5
cdr3_aa: CASSNTGGGLHF

j_call: TRBJ1-2
v_call: TRBV5-1
cdr3_aa: CASSLDPREVLYGYTF

j_call: TRBJ1-1
v_call: TRBV7-2
cdr3_aa: CASSLRVSEAFF

j_call: TRBJ2-7
v_call: TRBV30
cdr3_aa: CAWSVQGPPYEQYF

j_call: TRBJ1-6
v_call: TRBV6-1
cdr3_aa: CASSEFSTNNSPLHF

j_call: TRBJ2-1
v_call: TRBV5-4
cdr3_aa: CASSLGQPPLEQFF

j_call: TRBJ1-5
v_call: TRBV19
cdr3_aa: CASSDFRGSNQPQHF

j_call: TRBJ1-2
v_call: TRBV6-5
cdr3_aa: CASSQTGFQDGYTF

j_call: TRBJ1-6
v_call: TRBV27
cdr3_aa: CASRPGQGNSPLHF

j_call: TRBJ1-2
v_call: TRBV9
cdr3_aa: CASSVGKTGGNKANYGYTF

j_call: TRBJ1-1
v_call: TRBV3-1/TRBV3-2
cdr3_aa: CASSQFRAEAFF

j_call: TRBJ1-1
v_call: TRBV18
cdr3_aa: CASSPDGVSEAFF

j_call: TRBJ2-2
v_call: TRBV6-5
cdr3_aa: CASSSRDRDTGELFF

j_call: TRBJ1-4
v_call: TRBV15
cdr3_aa: CATSRRDRALSGEKLFF

j_call: TRBJ2-7
v_call: TRBV24-1
cdr3_aa: CATRPDRGGEQYF

j_call: TRBJ1-4
v_call: TRBV2
cdr3_aa: CASKAAYEKLFF

j_call: TRBJ1-2
v_call: TRBV5-4
cdr3_aa: CASSLALQQTGYTF

j_call: TRBJ2-5
v_call: TRBV20-1
cdr3_aa: CSASPSGVETQYF

j_call: TRBJ1-5
v_call: TRBV7-8
cdr3_aa: CASSADRDQPQHF

j_call: TRBJ1-1
v_call: TRBV5-1
cdr3_aa: CASSLGTGMNTEAFF

j_call: TRBJ1-2
v_call: TRBV27
cdr3_aa: CASSLNTQGNYGYTF

j_call: TRBJ1-6
v_call: TRBV19
cdr3_aa: CASSISHSGDNSPLHF

j_call: TRBJ2-2
v_call: TRBV29-1
cdr3_aa: CSVGVAGGPTGELFF

j_call: TRBJ1-1
v_call: TRBV19
cdr3_aa: CASSIPGSTGFGTEAFF

j_call: TRBJ1-4
v_call: TRBV30
cdr3_aa: CAGTFRGNEKLFF

j_call: TRBJ2-3
v_call: TRBV5-8
cdr3_aa: CASSLVVAGTSTDTQYF

j_call: TRBJ2-4
v_call: TRBV7-2
cdr3_aa: CASSSSTGGSVKNIQYF

j_call: TRBJ1-6
v_call: TRBV10-1
cdr3_aa: CASSPAGNSPLHF

j_call: TRBJ1-1
v_call: TRBV5-1
cdr3_aa: CASSVTRGNAFF

j_call: TRBJ2-1
v_call: TRBV9
cdr3_aa: CASSASGQGGNEQFF

j_call: TRBJ2-2
v_call: TRBV5-1
cdr3_aa: CASSVDPRGTGELFF

j_call: TRBJ1-5
v_call: TRBV5-4
cdr3_aa: CASSLETGEVGNQPQHF

j_call: TRBJ2-7
v_call: TRBV27
cdr3_aa: CASSLATGTAEQYF

j_call: TRBJ2-3
v_call: TRBV4-2
cdr3_aa: CASRQGAGGQADTQYF

j_call: TRBJ1-2
v_call: TRBV30
cdr3_aa: CAWSVSGGYTF

j_call: TRBJ2-1
v_call: TRBV5-1
cdr3_aa: CATNWIRDRGYNEQFF

j_call: TRBJ2-7
v_call: TRBV5-1
cdr3_aa: CASSLGSRDRTLYEQYF

j_call: TRBJ1-6
v_call: TRBV6-1
cdr3_aa: CASSEFGNLWSSYNSPLHF

j_call: TRBJ1-2
v_call: TRBV3-1/TRBV3-2
cdr3_aa: CASSQDHSGWNYGYTF

j_call: TRBJ1-6
v_call: TRBV4-3
cdr3_aa: CASSLGTGLGSPLHF

j_call: TRBJ2-3
v_call: TRBV30
cdr3_aa: CAWRGVAGATHTQYF

j_call: TRBJ2-7
v_call: TRBV11-2
cdr3_aa: CASRLRGQSSYEQYF

j_call: TRBJ1-4
v_call: TRBV7-9
cdr3_aa: CASSPRTYPPGEKLFF

j_call: TRBJ1-1
v_call: TRBV4-2
cdr3_aa: CASSQEWAGMNTEAFF

j_call: TRBJ1-1
v_call: TRBV20-1
cdr3_aa: CSAGPGAEAFF

j_call: TRBJ1-5
v_call: TRBV19
cdr3_aa: CASSISDSDQPQHF

j_call: TRBJ1-6
v_call: TRBV4-1
cdr3_aa: CASSTLDSPLHF